A selection of T cell receptor beta chains follows, all from one sample in a study of beta chain features in type 1 diabetes. The assay was immunoSEQ multiplex PCR, and TCRdb's table has in-frame clones only and misses some. The sample has about 320,000 clones, 14% seen once. What was sequenced was central memory CD4+ T cells from blood. The receptors originated from a man under 40 in good health. Each CDR3 is given without its conserved first and last residue.

len: 12
j_gene: TRBJ1-4
v_gene: TRBV25-1
CDR3aa: ASSETGITEKLF

len: 11
j_gene: TRBJ1-1
v_gene: TRBV29-1
CDR3aa: SVEEGVNTEAF

len: 14
j_gene: TRBJ2-2
v_gene: TRBV18
CDR3aa: ASSSEQASNTGELF

len: 10
j_gene: TRBJ2-2
v_gene: TRBV19
CDR3aa: ASSRETVELF

len: 10
j_gene: TRBJ1-6
v_gene: TRBV7-8
CDR3aa: ASRSASSPLH

len: 13
j_gene: TRBJ2-5
v_gene: TRBV5-1
CDR3aa: ASSPTRPNQETQY

len: 10
j_gene: TRBJ2-3
v_gene: TRBV11-3
CDR3aa: ASSSGREDWY

len: 14
j_gene: TRBJ2-3
v_gene: TRBV25-1
CDR3aa: ASRPDGGFSTDTQY

len: 21
j_gene: TRBJ1-5
v_gene: TRBV5-1
CDR3aa: ASSSMGPPRDRIKDGTNQPQH

len: 11
j_gene: TRBJ1-2
v_gene: TRBV5-4
CDR3aa: ASSLGDRAGYT

len: 12
j_gene: TRBJ2-1
v_gene: TRBV21-1
CDR3aa: ASSHQASYNEQF

len: 11
j_gene: TRBJ1-1
v_gene: TRBV29-1
CDR3aa: SGGAVGTTEAF

len: 12
j_gene: TRBJ2-3
v_gene: TRBV6-5
CDR3aa: ASKLAGTTDTQY

len: 9
j_gene: TRBJ1-1
v_gene: TRBV25-1
CDR3aa: ATYGHGEAF

len: 11
j_gene: TRBJ2-1
v_gene: TRBV19
CDR3aa: ASSIGARDSQF

len: 13
j_gene: TRBJ1-2
v_gene: TRBV4-2
CDR3aa: ASSQQGGGGYGYT

len: 15
j_gene: TRBJ2-3
v_gene: TRBV9
CDR3aa: ASSVAVAGGRGDTQY

len: 13
j_gene: TRBJ2-1
v_gene: TRBV9
CDR3aa: ASSVGSTSGNEQF

len: 13
j_gene: TRBJ1-5
v_gene: TRBV7-2
CDR3aa: ASSLASQGYQPQH

len: 14
j_gene: TRBJ2-1
v_gene: TRBV7-9
CDR3aa: ASSSLAGGIGNEQF

len: 12
j_gene: TRBJ2-1
v_gene: TRBV19
CDR3aa: ASSISVRSNEQF

len: 12
j_gene: TRBJ1-4
v_gene: TRBV7-2
CDR3aa: ASSFRGPNEKLF

len: 15
j_gene: TRBJ1-5
v_gene: TRBV18
CDR3aa: ASSRTAGLYSNQPQH

len: 13
j_gene: TRBJ1-6
v_gene: TRBV6-1
CDR3aa: ASSLRTAGNSPLH

len: 13
j_gene: TRBJ2-1
v_gene: TRBV6-4
CDR3aa: ASSPGLAGQNEQF

len: 10
j_gene: TRBJ1-1
v_gene: TRBV29-1
CDR3aa: SVSGQNTEAF

len: 13
j_gene: TRBJ2-1
v_gene: TRBV9
CDR3aa: ASASGSYSYNEQF

len: 10
j_gene: TRBJ1-5
v_gene: TRBV28
CDR3aa: ASSLTHQPQH

len: 12
j_gene: TRBJ1-2
v_gene: TRBV18
CDR3aa: ASSSKMDGHGYT

len: 12
j_gene: TRBJ1-1
v_gene: TRBV6-5
CDR3aa: ASTFHRGNTEAF

len: 10
j_gene: TRBJ2-5
v_gene: TRBV28
CDR3aa: ATSGIQETQY

len: 13
j_gene: TRBJ2-5
v_gene: TRBV7-2
CDR3aa: ASSSYDRGRETQY

len: 13
j_gene: TRBJ1-1
v_gene: TRBV7-8
CDR3aa: ASSPATRGSTEAF